These 23 T cell receptor beta chains share one sample of origin, sequenced in a study of CD8 T cells in Susac syndrome. With random hexamers, reverse transcription was performed on roughly 0.5 to 1 ug of RNA. From the immunoSEQ multiplex PCR reads, TCRdb called clonotypes with MiXCR, one entry per CDR3 protein. The table shows hundreds of thousands of distinct CDR3 sequences, with about 96% occurring only once. Input material: CD4+ T cells from PBMCs. Receptors originate from a human donor with Susac syndrome.

This chain links TRBV5-4 with TRBJ2-3; TRBD2 aligns across 12 bases. V shed 0 bases, J shed 1 base, and the junction held 6 bases outside the gene matches. CDR1 SGHNT and CDR2 YYREEE come from the germline V gene (reference sequence). The length of the CDR3 is 18 residues. The CDR3 DNA follows: TGTGCCAGCAGCTTGGGACTAGCGGGAGTGCTAGGCACAGATACGCAGTATTTT. Translating gives CASSLGLAGVLGTDTQYF.

This clonotype was recorded only once. The J gene is TRBJ2-5, the V gene TRBV18; possibly TRBD2 for D (6 bases). Looked up from germline, CDR1 is KGHSH and CDR2 is LQKENI. V lost 6 bases, J lost 0 bases, and 8 bases lay in between. The CDR3 is 13 amino acids. The DNA for the CDR3 is TGTGCCAGCTCCGGGGGAAACCAAGAGACCCAGTACTTC. As protein: CASSGGNQETQYF.

The chain combines TRBV20-1 with TRBJ2-7; 7 positions agree with TRBD2. Trimming removed 5 bases from V and 3 bases from J; junction bases left unmatched: 7. Germline CDR1 and CDR2: DFQATT and SNEGSKA (reference sequence). The length of the CDR3 is 13 residues. CDR3 DNA sequence: TGCAGTGCTCGGACACTAGCGAGCTACGAGCAGTACTTC. Protein sequence: CSARTLASYEQYF.

This chain connects TRBV30 to TRBJ2-5; the match to TRBD2 covers 9 bases. CDR3 length: 14 amino acids. The germline V gene has CDR1 GTSNPN and CDR2 SVGIG (reference sequence). J gave up 5 bases and V 2 bases, and 6 bases lay outside the gene matches. DNA for the CDR3: TGTGCCTGGAGTCGCGGGAGGGCCGGGGAGACCCAGTACTTC. Protein product: CAWSRGRAGETQYF.

The V and J genes are TRBV7-9 and TRBJ2-2; D unresolved. Germline V CDR1 and CDR2: SEHNR, FQNEAQ (reference sequence). Trimming left V 7 bases short and J 2 bases short, with 5 bases between. The CDR3 runs to 12 residues. CDR3 amino acids: CASIPNTGELFF. DNA of the CDR3: TGTGCCAGCATCCCCAACACCGGGGAGCTGTTTTTT.

The chain's CDR3 is CASSFSTAPYEQYF. CDR3 nucleotides: TGTGCCAGCAGCTTTTCGACTGCCCCCTACGAGCAGTACTTC. The genes are TRBV11-2 and TRBJ2-7, with D hard to call. CDR1 SGHAT and CDR2 FQNNGV come from the germline V gene. The CDR3 has 14 amino acids. V lost 3 bases and J 2 bases, leaving 11 bases between the germline ends.

V usage is TRBV5-6 and J usage is TRBJ1-1; TRBD1 matches 9 bases. Germline CDR1 reads SGHDT; CDR2 reads YYEEEE. CDR3 length equals 15 residues. The J segment lost 5 bases and the V segment lost 2 bases, leaving 7 bases of the junction unmatched. CDR3 nucleotides: TGTGCCAGCAGCTTAGGACAGGGGTTTGGAACTGAAGCTTTCTTT. The encoded protein is CASSLGQGFGTEAFF.

The chain uses TRBV9 and TRBJ1-2; D is unclear. This CDR3 comprises 15 residues. The germline V gene has CDR1 SGDLS and CDR2 YYNGEE. With 4 bases removed from V and 0 bases from J, the gap between germline ends came to 13 bases. For the CDR3, the DNA is TGTGCCAGCAGCCCCTCTGGAGGTGCTAACTATGGCTACACCTTC. This codes for CASSPSGGANYGYTF.

The V and J genes are TRBV12-5 and TRBJ2-1; 11 nucleotides line up with TRBD2. The V segment lost 7 bases and the J segment 4 bases; nucleotides outside the gene matches: 6. The CDR3 has 15 amino acids. CDR1 and CDR2 from the germline V gene are LGHNT and FRNRAP. The CDR3 sequence is CASARRTSGYNEQFF. The CDR3 nucleotides read TGTGCTAGTGCCCGGCGGACTAGCGGGTACAATGAGCAGTTCTTC.

The rearrangement joins TRBV12-3 or TRBV12-4 to TRBJ1-5; a weak D match, TRBD1 (5 bases). The CDR3 runs 12 residues. The V end was cut by 6 bases, the J end by 9 bases, with 12 bases between. The DNA for the CDR3 is TGTGCCAGCAGCCCATGGGGACGGCCCCAGCATTTT. Encoded protein: CASSPWGRPQHF.

The chain has TRBV5-1 and TRBJ2-1; D is unresolved. Looked up from germline, CDR1 is SGHRS and CDR2 is YFSETQ. The CDR3 totals 12 residues. V lost 3 bases to trimming and J lost 6 bases, with 7 bases between them. CDR3 nucleotide sequence: TGCGCCAGCAGCTGGGAACCCAATGAGCAGTTCTTC. The encoded protein is CASSWEPNEQFF.

This chain connects TRBV9 to TRBJ2-7; TRBD2 might be the D (5 bases). Trimming took off 2 bases at V and 0 bases at J, with 9 bases between the two ends. Germline V gene lookup returns CDR1 SGDLS and CDR2 YYNGEE. The CDR3 runs 14 residues. The CDR3 DNA reads TGTGCCAGCAGCGTCGGGGATTCCTCCTACGAGCAGTACTTC. Residues: CASSVGDSSYEQYF.

The genes are TRBV5-6 and TRBJ2-5; TRBD1 matches at 9 bases. This CDR3 has 14 residues. The V gene end was trimmed by 4 bases and the J gene end by 3 bases; junction bases not matched to a gene: 4. Germline V lookup: CDR1 SGHDT, CDR2 YYEEEE. The CDR3 region is CASSHTGGEETQYF. The CDR3 DNA sequence: TGTGCCAGCAGCCATACAGGGGGCGAAGAGACCCAGTACTTC.

The chain recombines TRBV18 with TRBJ1-4; no clear D. CDR1 is KGHSH, CDR2 LQKENI, per germline. The CDR3 spans 16 residues. V was trimmed by 5 bases and J by 0 bases, leaving 13 bases between them. The CDR3 is CASSSQEGTTNEKLFF. DNA for the CDR3: TGTGCCAGCTCAAGTCAAGAGGGAACAACTAATGAAAAACTGTTTTTT.

This chain connects TRBV29-1 to TRBJ1-1; D possibly corresponds to TRBD1 (6 bases). Germline CDR1 SQVTM, CDR2 ANQGSEA. The CDR3 spans 14 residues. The V and J ends lost 4 bases and 1 base respectively, with 13 bases between them. The CDR3 sequence: CSVVRQQGNTEAFF. The CDR3 DNA follows: TGCAGCGTTGTAAGGCAACAGGGGAACACTGAAGCTTTCTTT.

The V call is TRBV28, the J call TRBJ2-5; D gene unclear. Per germline, CDR1 MDHEN and CDR2 SYDVKM. The length of the CDR3 is 13 residues. V shed 2 bases and J shed 5 bases, with 9 bases lying between them. CDR3 region: CASSLAEVETQYF. CDR3 bases: TGTGCCAGCAGTTTAGCCGAGGTGGAGACCCAGTACTTC.

The chain couples TRBV30 to TRBJ1-2; D perhaps matches TRBD1 (6 bases). Germline lookup yields CDR1 GTSNPN and CDR2 SVGIG (reference sequence). The CDR3 is made up of 14 amino acids. The germline V and J ends were trimmed by 5 bases and 5 bases, with 18 bases remaining between them. The CDR3 DNA is TGTGCCTGGGTCAAAGGCCAGGGGAGTTATGGCTACACCTTC. It specifies CAWVKGQGSYGYTF. Full variable domain (remainder filled in from reference TRBV30 and TRBJ1-2): SQTIHQWPATLVQPVGSPLSLECTVEGTSNPNLYWYRQAAGRGLQLLFYSVGIGQISSEVPQNLSASRPQDRQFILSSKKLLLSDSGFYLCAWVKGQGSYGYTFGSGTRLTVV.

In nucleotides, the CDR3 is TGTGCCAGCAGCCAAGTTGCGAACAGCCCAAGGAACACTGAAGCTTTCTTT. Protein product: CASSQVANSPRNTEAFF. V gene TRBV3-1 combines with J gene TRBJ1-1; D call uncertain. Germline CDR1 is LGHDT and CDR2 is YNNKEL (reference sequence). The CDR3 is 17 amino acids. V was pared by 1 base and J by 1 base, with 16 bases between. The variable domain in full, completed from reference TRBV3-1 and TRBJ1-1, reads DTAVSQTPKYLVTQMGNDKSIKCEQNLGHDTMYWYKQDSKKFLKIMFSYNNKELIINETVPNRFSPKSPDKAHLNLHINSLELGDSAVYFCASSQVANSPRNTEAFFGQGTRLTVV.

This rearrangement joins TRBV29-1 to TRBJ1-2; possibly TRBD1 for D (6 bases). Trimming pared 6 bases from V and 2 bases from J, leaving 7 bases between. Germline V lookup: CDR1 SQVTM, CDR2 ANQGSEA. The CDR3 consists of 11 residues. The CDR3 loop reads CSVGQNYGYTF. CDR3 nucleotide sequence: TGCAGCGTAGGACAGAACTATGGCTACACCTTC.

V is TRBV15 and J is TRBJ2-5; unclear D gene. The V end lost 0 bases, the J end lost 5 bases, and 7 bases lay between the germline ends. CDR3 length: 13 amino acids. Per the germline V gene, CDR1 is LNHNV and CDR2 is YYDKDF (reference sequence). Written as DNA, the CDR3 is TGTGCCACCAGCAGAGATCGATTGGAGACCCAGTACTTC. It yields the protein CATSRDRLETQYF.

V gene TRBV25-1 combines with J gene TRBJ2-7, with D possibly being TRBD2 (6 bases). Per the germline V gene, CDR1 is MGHDK and CDR2 is SYGVNS. This CDR3 contains 14 residues. V dropped 8 bases and J dropped 3 bases, with 17 bases sitting between them. The CDR3 DNA reads as TGTGCCAGCTCTGAGGGCGGGACCTTCTACGAGCAGTACTTC. As protein: CASSEGGTFYEQYF.

V is TRBV20-1 and J is TRBJ2-1; 8 nucleotides agree with TRBD2. This CDR3 has 14 amino acids. Germline V gene sequence: CDR1 DFQATT, CDR2 SNEGSKA (reference sequence). Trimming cost V 5 bases and J 0 bases; bases outside gene matches: 3. CDR3 DNA sequence: TGCAGTGCTCGGCGGGAGGTCTCCTACAATGAGCAGTTCTTC. Translation gives CSARREVSYNEQFF.

V is TRBV9 and J is TRBJ1-3, with D tentatively TRBD1 (6 bases). Looked up from germline, CDR1 is SGDLS and CDR2 is YYNGEE. This CDR3 is built from 15 residues. The V gene lost 4 bases and the J gene lost 4 bases, with 15 bases spanning the gap. DNA for the CDR3: TGTGCCAGCAGCCCCGTGGGGGGCTCGGGAAACACCATATATTTT. Its protein is CASSPVGGSGNTIYF. The whole variable domain, filled in from reference TRBV9 and TRBJ1-3, reads DSGVTQTPKHLITATGQRVTLRCSPRSGDLSVYWYQQSLDQGLQFLIQYYNGEERAKGNILERFSAQQFPDLHSELNLSSLELGDSALYFCASSPVGGSGNTIYFGEGSWLTVV.